What follows describes a single T cell receptor (beta chain). No antigen is known for it. This entry is derived from a study of shared clonotypes between healthy human individuals. Study-wide points: Shared across several donors were around 4.7% of the naive CD4 clonotypes.

All donors were Caucasian adults living in Nashville, Tennessee. Researchers partitioned CD4+ cells into CD45RA+ naive and CD45RA-negative memory subsets. Some 30,000 T cell genomes (roughly 190 ng DNA) went into each sorted-subset replicate. Sequencing used immunoSEQ multiplex PCR; TCRdb keeps in-frame clones, though not all of them. The sample lists 950,000 to 1,100,000 clones, 70% to 80% occurring once. This CDR3 has 12 amino acids. V gave up 2 bases and J gave up 8 bases, with 7 bases separating them. Germline V gene sequence: CDR1 GTSNPN, CDR2 SVGIG (reference sequence). This TCR came from a man aged 18 to 29 in good health. Some clones in this sample may be carry-over from other donors' samples. Sequenced sample: memory CD4+ T cells from PBMCs. Subset of the sample: CD45RA-negative fraction. The chain is built from TRBV30 and TRBJ1-6; D is perhaps TRBD1 (6 bases). The CDR3, as DNA: TGTGCCTGGAGTTCAGGGGATTCACCCCTCCACTTT. This translates into CAWSSGDSPLHF.